A single sample gave rise to the 11 T cell receptor beta chains below, sequenced in a study of cytotoxic CD8 clonotypes in ibrutinib-treated CLL. Generated by immunoSEQ multiplex PCR, the TCRdb table keeps only in-frame clones and is missing some. This table has 40,000 to 60,000 clones, around half appearing once. Sequences were derived from PBMCs, sampled after 12 months of ibrutinib treatment. The receptor set was obtained from a human donor with chronic lymphocytic leukemia.

This clone has a handful of counts. This chain links TRBV27 with TRBJ1-2, with D unresolved. The CDR3 consists of 11 residues. The germline V gene encodes CDR1 MNHEY and CDR2 SMNVEV (reference sequence). Trimming pared 4 bases from V and 8 bases from J, leaving 8 bases between. CDR3 DNA sequence: TGTGCCAGCAGTTGGCGAACGGGCTACACCTTC. Residues: CASSWRTGYTF.

The V call is TRBV2, the J call TRBJ1-5; D is ambiguous. In germline, CDR1 is SNHLY, CDR2 FYNNEI. Trimming took off 7 bases at V and 0 bases at J, with 10 bases between the two ends. This CDR3 is 14 amino acids long. The DNA of the CDR3 is TGTGCCAGCAATAGGAAATCTAGCAATCAGCCCCAGCATTTT. The encoded protein is CASNRKSSNQPQHF.

The genes are TRBV13 and TRBJ2-7; possible D gene TRBD1, 5 bases. This CDR3 spans 13 amino acids. From germline, CDR1 is PRHDT and CDR2 FYEKMQ (reference sequence). Trimming took off 4 bases at V and 6 bases at J, with 13 bases between the two ends. The CDR3 here is CASSWGRSSEQYF. CDR3 coding DNA: TGTGCCAGCAGCTGGGGCCGAAGTAGCGAGCAGTACTTC. Full variable domain (remainder filled in from reference TRBV13 and TRBJ2-7): AAGVIQSPRHLIKEKRETATLKCYPIPRHDTVYWYQQGPGQDPQFLISFYEKMQSDKGSIPDRFSAQQFSDYHSELNMSSLELGDSALYFCASSWGRSSEQYFGPGTRLTVT.

DNA of the CDR3: TGTGCCAGCAGCTTAAATCGGAAGTCCACTGAAGCTTTCTTT. Translation gives CASSLNRKSTEAFF. The rearrangement joins TRBV7-9 to TRBJ1-1; unclear D gene. Trimming shortened V by 2 bases and J by 4 bases, and 11 bases separated the two germline ends. Germline V gene sequence: CDR1 SEHNR, CDR2 FQNEAQ (reference sequence). The CDR3 sequence is 14 residues long.

V usage is TRBV6-6 and J usage is TRBJ1-4; 7 bases fit TRBD1. The trim removed 0 bases at V and 4 bases at J, leaving 5 bases unmatched. This CDR3 is 16 amino acids long. From germline, CDR1 is MNHNY and CDR2 SVGAGI (reference sequence). CDR3 nucleotide sequence: TGTGCCAGCAGTTACTCGTTCAGACAGGGTAATGAAAAACTGTTTTTT. Its translation: CASSYSFRQGNEKLFF.

In nucleotides, the CDR3 is TGTGCCAGCAGTTACTCGACCAGGGGCGGGCAGCCCCAGCATTTT. Its protein product is CASSYSTRGGQPQHF. V is TRBV6-6 and J is TRBJ1-5; a weak D match, TRBD1 (6 bases). The CDR3 is made up of 15 amino acids. The V gene's germline CDR1 is MNHNY and CDR2 SVGAGI (reference sequence). V dropped 0 bases and J dropped 7 bases, with 13 bases sitting between them.

V usage is TRBV7-8 and J usage is TRBJ1-6, with D unclear. Germline CDR1 and CDR2: SGHVS and FQNEAQ. CDR3 length equals 14 residues. Trimming removed 6 bases from V and 7 bases from J, with 13 bases in between. DNA for the CDR3: TGTGCCAGCAGACCAGTCCAGCAAAATTCACCCCTCCACTTT. Translated, it gives CASRPVQQNSPLHF.

The chain recombines TRBV29-1 with TRBJ2-3, with D perhaps matching TRBD1 (5 bases). V lost 2 bases and J lost 2, with 11 bases in between. CDR3 length: 14 amino acids. CDR1 and CDR2 from the germline V gene are SQVTM and ANQGSEA. The CDR3 DNA follows: TGCAGCGTTGAAAGTGGACACCTCACAGATACGCAGTATTTT. It translates to CSVESGHLTDTQYF.

This rearrangement joins TRBV10-2 to TRBJ1-2; unclear D gene. The CDR3 is made up of 15 amino acids. Trimming pared 4 bases from V and 0 bases from J, leaving 12 bases between. Germline loops: CDR1 WSHSY, CDR2 SAAADI. For the CDR3, the DNA is TGCGCCAGCAGTGTTCTTCACGGAGCTAACTATGGCTACACCTTC. Its translation is CASSVLHGANYGYTF.

The rearrangement uses TRBV28 and TRBJ2-7, with TRBD1 matching over 7 bases. Looked up from germline, CDR1 is MDHEN and CDR2 is SYDVKM. The CDR3 has 14 amino acids. V shed 4 bases, J shed 1 base, and the junction held 4 bases outside the gene matches. The CDR3 bases are TGTGCCAGCAGTTCGGAGACAGGGTCCTACGAGCAGTACTTC. Translated, it gives CASSSETGSYEQYF.

The CDR3 nucleotides read TGTGCCAGCAGTGGCTCCCCGCAGGGGGAAAAACTGTTTTTT. Protein product: CASSGSPQGEKLFF. The chain combines TRBV6-1 with TRBJ1-4, with D maybe TRBD1 (6 bases). Trimming took off 4 bases at V and 8 bases at J, with 14 bases between the two ends. The CDR3 runs to 14 residues. Germline CDR1 reads MNHNS; CDR2 reads SASEGT.